The rows below give T cell receptor beta chains drawn from one sample of a study of beta chain features in type 1 diabetes. Using immunoSEQ multiplex PCR, the repertoire was profiled, and TCRdb retains in-frame clones only, with some absent. Among 330,000 or so clones, 12% to 15% were seen once, and the ten largest hold over 5%. Specimen: central memory CD4+ T cells from blood. The receptors were sampled from a man younger than 40 in good health. CDR3s include the opening cysteine and the closing phenylalanine or tryptophan. A D gene is named only where the DNA matches it firmly. A clone size is listed for some rows: how often the clone was seen (once, few, many), or a class if it is expanded.

D gene: TRBD2; CDR3 length: 15; J gene: TRBJ2-2; clone size: few; V gene: TRBV6-1; CDR3 protein: CASSLAGKNTGELFF; CDR3 DNA: TGTGCCAGCAGCCTAGCGGGGAAGAACACCGGGGAGCTGTTTTTT
D gene: -; CDR3 length: 11; J gene: TRBJ2-5; clone size: -; V gene: TRBV29-1; CDR3 protein: CSGGSDLAQYF; CDR3 DNA: TGCAGCGGGGGCTCGGATTTGGCCCAGTACTTC
D gene: TRBD1; CDR3 length: 14; J gene: TRBJ1-5; clone size: -; V gene: TRBV29-1; CDR3 protein: CSVGGQGVGQPQHF; CDR3 DNA: TGCAGCGTCGGAGGACAGGGGGTCGGTCAGCCCCAGCATTTT
D gene: -; CDR3 length: 16; J gene: TRBJ1-1; clone size: few; V gene: TRBV5-1; CDR3 protein: CASSVREAGPNTEAFF; CDR3 DNA: TGCGCCAGCAGCGTTAGGGAAGCAGGGCCCAACACTGAAGCTTTCTTT
D gene: -; CDR3 length: 16; J gene: TRBJ2-6; clone size: few; V gene: TRBV6-6; CDR3 protein: CASSLLPRTGANVLTF; CDR3 DNA: TGTGCCAGCAGTTTACTTCCCAGAACCGGGGCCAACGTCCTGACTTTC
D gene: -; CDR3 length: 12; J gene: TRBJ1-2; clone size: -; V gene: TRBV7-9; CDR3 protein: CASSLDNYGYTF; CDR3 DNA: TGTGCCAGCAGCTTAGATAACTATGGCTACACCTTC
D gene: TRBD1; CDR3 length: 17; J gene: TRBJ2-3; clone size: -; V gene: TRBV7-6; CDR3 protein: CASSGSRGHGVTDTQYF; CDR3 DNA: TGTGCCAGCAGCGGCAGCAGGGGGCACGGGGTTACAGATACGCAGTATTTT
D gene: TRBD1; CDR3 length: 15; J gene: TRBJ2-5; clone size: -; V gene: TRBV11-3; CDR3 protein: CASSSGSRPGGTQYF; CDR3 DNA: TGTGCCAGCAGCTCCGGGTCTCGCCCAGGGGGGACCCAGTACTTC
D gene: TRBD1; CDR3 length: 15; J gene: TRBJ2-1; clone size: few; V gene: TRBV5-1; CDR3 protein: CASSFDRGQYNEQFF; CDR3 DNA: TGCGCCAGCAGCTTCGACAGGGGGCAATACAATGAGCAGTTCTTC
D gene: TRBD2; CDR3 length: 13; J gene: TRBJ2-1; clone size: -; V gene: TRBV30; CDR3 protein: CAWRGGGSNEQFF; CDR3 DNA: TGTGCCTGGCGGGGCGGGGGATCTAATGAGCAGTTCTTC
D gene: -; CDR3 length: 14; J gene: TRBJ2-3; clone size: many; V gene: TRBV5-6; CDR3 protein: CASSSWTRSDTQYF; CDR3 DNA: TGTGCCAGCAGCTCATGGACCCGGTCGGATACGCAGTATTTT
D gene: -; CDR3 length: 16; J gene: TRBJ1-3; clone size: -; V gene: TRBV18; CDR3 protein: CASSPTAGGSGNTIYF; CDR3 DNA: TGTGCCAGCTCACCGACCGCGGGGGGCTCTGGAAACACCATATATTTT
D gene: -; CDR3 length: 14; J gene: TRBJ1-2; clone size: few; V gene: TRBV16; CDR3 protein: CASSQSGFNYGYTF; CDR3 DNA: TGTGCCAGCAGCCAATCCGGCTTTAACTATGGCTACACCTTC
D gene: -; CDR3 length: 15; J gene: TRBJ1-1; clone size: -; V gene: TRBV7-2; CDR3 protein: CASIGGSFLNTEAFF; CDR3 DNA: TGTGCCAGCATCGGAGGTTCTTTCCTAAACACTGAAGCTTTCTTT
D gene: TRBD2; CDR3 length: 14; J gene: TRBJ2-1; clone size: few; V gene: TRBV7-2; CDR3 protein: CASRGAGLYNEQFF; CDR3 DNA: TGTGCCAGCCGGGGAGCGGGGCTATACAATGAGCAGTTCTTC
D gene: TRBD2; CDR3 length: 15; J gene: TRBJ2-1; clone size: -; V gene: TRBV7-8; CDR3 protein: CASSPSGRAYNEQFF; CDR3 DNA: TGTGCCAGCAGCCCGAGCGGGAGGGCCTACAATGAGCAGTTCTTC
D gene: -; CDR3 length: 14; J gene: TRBJ2-3; clone size: few; V gene: TRBV11-3; CDR3 protein: CASSLQQSTDTQYF; CDR3 DNA: TGTGCCAGCAGCTTACAACAGTCCACAGATACGCAGTATTTT